This T cell receptor beta chain was obtained from a study of regulatory T cells in long-lasting Graves disease. Across the study: Persistent Graves' disease required over 5 years of antithyroid drugs and positive TSH receptor antibodies.

At least ten counts were recorded for this clonotype. What it binds is not known. Arm-PCR of CDR3 regions and iRepertoire HTBI primers were the basis on which TCR beta libraries were built. Using its own MiXCR run on the multiplex PCR reads, TCRdb lists one record per CDR3 protein. The profile shows approximately 360,000 distinct CDR3 sequences, 20% to 25% of them singletons. Time point given: persistent/refractory GD, antithyroid drugs over 5 years with positive TRAb. PBMC-derived RNA was used for the TCR library. As a group, patients came from one endocrinology department in Xi'an, China. The CDR3 totals 13 residues. Germline CDR1 reads DFQATT; CDR2 reads SNEGSKA (reference sequence). V shed 4 bases, J shed 3 bases, and the junction held 6 bases outside the gene matches. Findings and caveats of the study: Those with persistent Graves' had less TCR diversity than newly diagnosed patients. Relative to new patients (approximately 1,000), persistent patients exhibited greater sharing of public clonotypes (approximately 2,800).

This sequence was found in a middle-aged woman with Graves disease. V gene TRBV20-1 combines with J gene TRBJ2-7; TRBD2 matches at 7 bases. Here the sequenced sample was peripheral blood mononuclear cells (PBMCs), taken when the disease was refractory, from a patient treated with antithyroid drugs. For the CDR3, the DNA is TGCAGTGCTAACGGTCCGGGGGGCTACGAGCAGTACTTC. Its translation is CSANGPGGYEQYF.